These 29 T cell receptor beta chains were all obtained from the same sample, sequenced in a study of human T cells and chemical hapten exposure. This sample's time point: patch test 1, 2 weeks after DPC sensitization. The sample's treatment: therapeutic diphenylcyclopropenone sensitization with weekly scalp DPC. Whole blood that had not been fractionated was the source of extracted total RNA. In TCRdb, the RACE reads were re-called with MiXCR into one record per CDR3 protein. The repertoire has more than 35,000 distinct CDR3 sequences, just under 6.5% of them found once; the top ten carry roughly a tenth. This specimen was whole blood, taken in connection with sensitization to the hapten diphenylcyclopropenone (DPC). Source of these receptors: a woman younger than 45 with alopecia areata. Some clones in this sample may be carry-over from other donors' samples.

The gene calls are TRBV10-3 and TRBJ2-1; 12 bases align to TRBD2. The CDR3 consists of 17 residues. V shed 3 bases and J 9 bases; nucleotides not matched to a gene: 12. The germline CDR1 and CDR2 sequences are ENHRY and SYGVKD. For the CDR3, the DNA is TGTGCCATCAGTGACCCCTCCGCTAGCGGGGGGGCTGGTGAGCAGTTCTTC. Amino acid sequence: CAISDPSASGGAGEQFF.

This clonotype was seen at least ten times. The chain employs TRBV6-1 and TRBJ1-4, with 10 bases aligning to TRBD1. Germline CDR1 and CDR2: MNHNS and SASEGT. CDR3 length: 15 residues. The J segment lost 13 bases and the V segment lost 6 bases, leaving 14 bases of the junction unmatched. CDR3: CASREKGTGVKVLFF. The CDR3 DNA is TGTGCCAGCAGGGAAAAGGGGACAGGGGTAAAGGTACTGTTTTTT.

This rearrangement joins TRBV29-1 to TRBJ2-4; D not resolved. V lost 4 bases, J lost 7 bases, and 8 bases lay in between. Germline values: CDR1 SQVTM, CDR2 ANQGSEA. The CDR3 is 11 residues long. The CDR3 region is CSVVSDNIQYF. The DNA of the CDR3 is TGCAGCGTTGTGAGCGATAACATTCAGTACTTC.

Only a few counts were recorded for this clonotype. J is TRBJ2-2 and V is TRBV5-5; TRBD1 aligns across 11 bases. This CDR3 is built from 15 residues. Germline V gene lookup returns CDR1 SGHKS and CDR2 YYEKEE (reference sequence). V was clipped by 5 bases and J by 5 bases; unmatched bases: 5. CDR3 sequence reads: CASRPGTGGTGELFF. In DNA form, the CDR3 reads TGTGCCAGCAGACCCGGGACAGGGGGTACCGGGGAGCTGTTTTTT.

This clonotype was seen repeatedly, ten times or more. The rearrangement joins TRBV9 to TRBJ1-2; no definite D call. Deletions cut 1 base from V and 0 bases from J, with 25 bases between. Germline CDR1 reads SGDLS; CDR2 reads YYNGEE. This CDR3 contains 20 residues. CDR3 in DNA: TGTGCCAGCAGCGTATGGAGTAGGGCATACGGAACCGCTGCTAACTATGGCTACACCTTC. Its protein is CASSVWSRAYGTAANYGYTF.

With regard to this clonotype: This may be a read error, as it is one base from a much larger clone. V and J are TRBV4-2 and TRBJ1-5; D is unclear. The CDR3 length is 15 residues. The germline V gene has CDR1 LGHNA and CDR2 YNFKEQ. Trimming pared 4 bases from V and 3 bases from J, leaving 13 bases between. Written as DNA, the CDR3 is TGTGCCAGCAGCCTTACAGCTAATAACAATCAGCCCCAGCATTTT. Amino acids: CASSLTANNNQPQHF.

This clonotype was counted at least ten times. The V call is TRBV6-5, the J call TRBJ1-2; TRBD1 matches 8 bases. Trimming took 0 bases from V and 6 from J; bases not matched to a gene: 3. Germline-derived CDR1 and CDR2 are MNHEY and SVGAGI. The CDR3 extends over 14 amino acids. The CDR3 region is CASSYSPGGNGYTF. The CDR3 DNA follows: TGTGCCAGCAGTTACTCTCCAGGGGGCAATGGCTACACCTTC.

Ten or more counts support this clonotype. The chain combines TRBV7-2 with TRBJ1-6; D is undetermined. CDR3 length: 18 residues. Germline values: CDR1 SGHTA, CDR2 FQGNSA. Trimming shortened V by 4 bases and J by 1 base, and 17 bases separated the two germline ends. The CDR3 DNA reads TGTGCCAGCAGCTCCCCCCTCCACGACGGGTCCTATAATTCACCCCTCCACTTT. It encodes CASSSPLHDGSYNSPLHF.

This clonotype showed up many times. The rearrangement joins TRBV27 to TRBJ2-2, with D possibly being TRBD2 (5 bases). Trimming cost V 6 bases and J 4 bases, with 9 bases left between them. The CDR3 extends over 13 amino acids. Per the germline V gene, CDR1 is MNHEY and CDR2 is SMNVEV (reference sequence). The CDR3 here is CASRRGLTGELFF. CDR3 bases: TGTGCCAGCAGGCGAGGACTCACCGGGGAGCTGTTTTTT.

This clonotype appeared a few times. The V call is TRBV2, the J call TRBJ2-7, with 11 bases that match TRBD2. This CDR3 region has 15 residues. From germline, CDR1 is SNHLY and CDR2 FYNNEI. Trimming removed 1 base from V and 2 bases from J; junction bases left unmatched: 1. CDR3: CASSEELAGAYEQYF. The CDR3 region has the DNA TGTGCCAGCAGTGAAGAACTAGCGGGGGCCTACGAGCAGTACTTC.

This clonotype has a count of ten or more. The chain joins TRBV5-5 to TRBJ2-3; 16 nucleotides agree with TRBD2. The junction had 11 bases not matched to a gene; V was cut back by 4 bases and J by 6 bases. From germline, CDR1 is SGHKS and CDR2 YYEKEE (reference sequence). The CDR3 consists of 18 residues. CDR3 in DNA: TGTGCCAGCAGCGGTGCCGGGACTAGCGGGGGGGCGTCGGATACGCAGTATTTT. Protein: CASSGAGTSGGASDTQYF.

This clonotype was found many times. The CDR3 loop reads CSVERGGQETQYF. CDR3 bases: TGCAGCGTTGAGCGGGGGGGCCAAGAGACCCAGTACTTC. The rearrangement links TRBV29-1 to TRBJ2-5; 9 bases line up with TRBD2. The V gene's germline CDR1 is SQVTM and CDR2 ANQGSEA. The CDR3 length is 13 residues. V shed 3 bases, J shed 1 base, and the junction held 0 bases outside the gene matches.

The chain couples TRBV20-1 to TRBJ1-5, with D uncertain. The germline V and J ends were trimmed by 5 bases and 0 bases, with 8 bases remaining between them. Germline V gene lookup returns CDR1 DFQATT and CDR2 SNEGSKA (reference sequence). The CDR3 spans 13 residues. For the CDR3, the DNA is TGCAGTGCTCTTCTAGATAGCAATCAGCCCCAGCATTTT. This encodes CSALLDSNQPQHF.

This clonotype has more than one count but fewer than ten. V usage is TRBV30 and J usage is TRBJ1-1; 10 bases are shared with TRBD1. The CDR3 sequence is 14 residues long. Germline CDR1 is GTSNPN and CDR2 is SVGIG (reference sequence). With V trimmed by 4 bases and J by 6 bases, 8 bases remained unmatched. The CDR3: CAWIGGQGLPEAFF. The CDR3, as DNA: TGTGCCTGGATCGGGGGACAGGGGTTACCTGAAGCTTTCTTT.

This clonotype was observed a few times. The chain uses TRBV20-1 and TRBJ2-1, with 8 bases matching TRBD2. The CDR3 loop spans 15 amino acids. The V and J ends lost 5 bases and 4 bases, in that order; junction bases with no gene match: 10. From germline, CDR1 is DFQATT and CDR2 SNEGSKA (reference sequence). CDR3 nucleotides: TGCAGTGCTCGGTATAGCGGGGAGGCGTACAATGAGCAGTTCTTC. It is translated as CSARYSGEAYNEQFF.

The chain links TRBV5-1 to TRBJ1-5, with no clear D. The CDR3 has 14 amino acids. The germline gives CDR1 SGHRS, CDR2 YFSETQ. The V gene lost 0 bases and the J gene lost 1 base, with 5 bases spanning the gap. The CDR3 sequence: CASSLGISNQPQHF. The CDR3 nucleotides are TGCGCCAGCAGCTTGGGAATCAGCAATCAGCCCCAGCATTTT.

The CDR3 protein is CASSSEAGVNYGYTF. CDR3 bases: TGTGCCAGCAGCTCCGAAGCAGGGGTCAACTATGGCTACACCTTC. The rearrangement joins TRBV7-9 to TRBJ1-2; perhaps TRBD1 as D (6 bases). The CDR3 has 15 amino acids. The germline gives CDR1 SEHNR, CDR2 FQNEAQ (reference sequence). Trimming stripped 4 bases from V and 2 bases from J, with 14 bases between.

This clonotype was seen ten or more times. The rearrangement joins TRBV20-1 to TRBJ1-5; 9 nucleotides match TRBD1. The junction had 3 bases not matched to a gene; V was cut back by 6 bases and J by 6 bases. This CDR3 is 12 amino acids long. CDR1 is DFQATT and CDR2 is SNEGSKA in the germline V gene (reference sequence). The CDR3 DNA follows: TGCAGTGCGGGACAGGGACGTCAGCCCCAGCATTTT. Its protein product is CSAGQGRQPQHF.

This clonotype was seen repeatedly, ten times or more. One end of the junction does not line up with germline, which may come from a read error. This chain connects TRBV7-7 to TRBJ2-2; D call uncertain. Germline lookup yields CDR1 SSHAT and CDR2 FNYEAQ (reference sequence). The CDR3 is 13 amino acids. Here the CDR3 reads CASSFSTTGELFF. In nucleotides, the CDR3 is TGTGCTAGCAGCTTCTCCACCACCGGGGAGCTGTTTTTT.

The chain has TRBV11-2 and TRBJ1-2; 8 bases line up with TRBD1. The CDR3 length is 15 residues. Germline V gene lookup returns CDR1 SGHAT and CDR2 FQNNGV. Trimming took 4 bases from V and 4 from J; bases not matched to a gene: 8. CDR3 DNA: TGTGCCAGCAGCTATACAGGGGGACTAGCCTATGGCTACACCTTC. It yields the protein CASSYTGGLAYGYTF.

This clonotype was counted only a few times. This sequence joins TRBV7-8 and TRBJ2-3, with 12 bases identical to TRBD2. CDR3 length equals 17 residues. V was clipped by 5 bases and J by 5 bases; unmatched bases: 11. Germline CDR1 is SGHVS and CDR2 is FQNEAQ. As DNA, the CDR3 is TGTGCCAGCAGCCCCCTTCTAGCGGGGGGGCCCATAGATACGCAGTATTTT. This sequence encodes CASSPLLAGGPIDTQYF. Drawing the rest from reference TRBV7-8 and TRBJ2-3, the complete variable domain is GAGVSQSPRYKVAKRGQDVALRCDPISGHVSLFWYQQALGQGPEFLTYFQNEAQLDKSGLPSDRFFAERPEGSVSTLKIQRTQQEDSAVYLCASSPLLAGGPIDTQYFGPGTRLTVL.

Points on this clonotype: This sequence may be a read error, since a much larger clone differs from it by one base. The chain uses TRBV27 and TRBJ2-3; D unclear. CDR3 size: 16 residues. The germline V gene has CDR1 MNHEY and CDR2 SMNVEV (reference sequence). Deletions cut 0 bases from V and 1 base from J, with 11 bases between. In nucleotides, the CDR3 is TGTGCCAGCAGTTTATCCGCAGTGGTAGGCACAGATACGCAGTATTTT. Its protein product is CASSLSAVVGTDTQYF.

The chain is built from TRBV29-1 and TRBJ2-3; D possibly uses TRBD1 or TRBD2 (5 bases each). Germline CDR1 reads SQVTM; CDR2 reads ANQGSEA. Deletions cut 7 bases from V and 4 bases from J, with 12 bases between. CDR3 length equals 12 residues. In DNA, the CDR3 is TGCAGCGGGGGGAGACTTGCAGATACGCAGTATTTT. Translated, it gives CSGGRLADTQYF.

This clonotype was recorded many times. V is TRBV3-2 and J is TRBJ2-1; the table's D call TRBD1 went unverified against the DNA. TRBV3-2 constitutes a pseudogene. The CDR3 spans 13 residues. The DNA for the CDR3 is TGTGCCAGCAGCCTGCAAGGGGGCAATGAGCAGTTCTTC. As protein: CASSLQGGNEQFF.

The rearrangement links TRBV7-9 to TRBJ1-4, with D tentatively TRBD1 (5 bases). Germline assignment: CDR1 SEHNR and CDR2 FQNEAQ (reference sequence). The CDR3 spans 15 residues. Trimming took off 5 bases at V and 8 bases at J, with 18 bases between the two ends. CDR3 amino acids: CASSPPGDGKEKLFF. The CDR3 nucleotides are TGTGCCAGCAGCCCACCCGGGGACGGAAAAGAAAAACTGTTTTTT.

A few counts support this clonotype. The chain carries TRBV27 and TRBJ2-7, with no clear D. Trimming removed 8 bases from V and 4 bases from J, with 12 bases in between. The CDR3 spans 12 residues. Germline V gives CDR1 MNHEY, CDR2 SMNVEV (reference sequence). In nucleotides, the CDR3 is TGTGCCAGCGGCCCGACCCAATACGAGCAGTACTTC. Amino acids: CASGPTQYEQYF.

The sample holds many counts of this clonotype. The chain carries TRBV5-8 and TRBJ1-1, with a possible D match to TRBD1 (5 bases). With 0 bases removed from V and 7 bases from J, the gap between germline ends came to 13 bases. Per the germline V gene, CDR1 is SGHTS and CDR2 is YDEGEE. The CDR3 has 14 amino acids. The DNA for the CDR3 is TGTGCCAGCAGCTTGGGGGGGACGGTGAATGAAGCTTTCTTT. Residues: CASSLGGTVNEAFF. Supplemented by reference TRBV5-8 and TRBJ1-1, the full variable domain reads EAGVTQSPTHLIKTRGQQATLRCSPISGHTSVYWYQQALGLGLQFLLWYDEGEERNRGNFPPRFSGRQFPNYSSELNVNALELEDSALYLCASSLGGTVNEAFFGQGTRLTVV.

The rearrangement joins TRBV12-3 or TRBV12-4 to TRBJ1-1, with TRBD1 matching 8 bases. CDR3 length: 17 amino acids. The trim removed 6 bases at V and 6 bases at J, leaving 18 bases unmatched. The CDR3 coding sequence is TGTGCCAGCAGCGGGACAGGTCTAAAGAAACGTCGCTCTGAAGCTTTCTTT. It is translated as CASSGTGLKKRRSEAFF.

This clonotype turned up a few times. V is TRBV4-2 and J is TRBJ2-3; TRBD2 might be the D (5 bases). The germline V gene encodes CDR1 LGHNA and CDR2 YNFKEQ. Trimming removed 5 bases from V and 2 bases from J, with 14 bases in between. The CDR3 length is 15 residues. This chain's CDR3 is CASSVFLADTDTQYF. CDR3 sequence (DNA): TGTGCCAGCAGCGTTTTCCTAGCCGACACAGATACGCAGTATTTT.